The 32 T cell receptor beta chains below come from one sample, sequenced in a study of CD8 T cells in Susac syndrome. Reverse transcription of about 0.45 to 1 ug RNA was carried out with random hexamers. TCRdb called the immunoSEQ multiplex PCR reads again in MiXCR, with one record for every CDR3 protein. The table records some 100,000 distinct CDR3 sequences, roughly 96% of them present only once. Sequenced sample: CD8+ T cells from PBMCs. These receptors originate from a human donor with Susac syndrome.

This clonotype occurred once. This chain links TRBV29-1 with TRBJ2-7, with D perhaps being TRBD1 or TRBD2 (5 bases each). Trimming cost V 4 bases and J 2 bases, with 12 bases left between them. This CDR3 is built from 13 residues. Germline V gives CDR1 SQVTM, CDR2 ANQGSEA. CDR3 loop: CSVGRQGPYEQYF. CDR3 DNA sequence: TGCAGCGTTGGGCGTCAGGGACCCTACGAGCAGTACTTC.

The chain has TRBV9 and TRBJ2-3; 7 nucleotides line up with TRBD1. The ends lost 3 bases at V and 1 base at J; junction bases unmatched: 5. The length of the CDR3 is 15 residues. Germline V CDR1 and CDR2: SGDLS, YYNGEE. In DNA form, the CDR3 reads TGTGCCAGCAGCGCCTTCGACAGGGGCACAGATACGCAGTATTTT. Amino acids: CASSAFDRGTDTQYF.

The J gene is TRBJ1-2, the V gene TRBV12-3 or TRBV12-4; TRBD1 might be the D (5 bases). Trimming took off 3 bases at V and 3 bases at J, with 20 bases between the two ends. CDR3 size: 17 residues. The CDR3 here is CASSFPPLRGADYGYTF. DNA of the CDR3: TGTGCCAGCAGTTTTCCCCCCCTTAGAGGGGCGGACTATGGCTACACCTTC.

CDR3 in DNA: TGTGCCAGCAGTTCTAGCGGGGGAAGCTCCTACAATGAGCAGTTCTTC. Translated, it gives CASSSSGGSSYNEQFF. This chain links TRBV12-3 or TRBV12-4 with TRBJ2-1; 10 nucleotides agree with TRBD2. J was trimmed by 0 bases and V by 4 bases; bases with no gene match: 3. The CDR3 extends over 16 amino acids.

The chain employs TRBV20-1 and TRBJ2-7; D is undetermined. The CDR3 loop spans 14 amino acids. V dropped 3 bases and J dropped 7 bases, with 19 bases sitting between them. Per germline, CDR1 DFQATT and CDR2 SNEGSKA (reference sequence). The CDR3 DNA follows: TGCAGTGCTAGCCGTCGCCCGTTACTCGGGGAGCAGTACTTC. The encoded protein is CSASRRPLLGEQYF.

The chain joins TRBV29-1 to TRBJ1-2; maybe TRBD1 (6 bases). Germline loops: CDR1 SQVTM, CDR2 ANQGSEA. V was cut by 7 bases and J by 1 base, with 10 bases left in between. This CDR3 has 12 amino acids. The CDR3 reads CSAEQGNYGYTF. The CDR3 bases are TGCAGCGCCGAACAGGGTAACTATGGCTACACCTTC.

The rearrangement joins TRBV29-1 to TRBJ1-2; maybe TRBD1 (6 bases). The germline CDR1 and CDR2 sequences are SQVTM and ANQGSEA. The CDR3 is 11 residues long. V was shortened by 5 bases and J by 8 bases, with 12 bases between the two germline ends. CDR3 residues: CSVPTGTGYTF. As DNA, the CDR3 is TGCAGCGTTCCAACCGGGACAGGCTACACCTTC.

The chain couples TRBV28 to TRBJ1-5, with D maybe TRBD1 (5 bases). Trimming pared 4 bases from V and 6 bases from J, leaving 7 bases between. Germline values: CDR1 MDHEN, CDR2 SYDVKM. The CDR3 is made up of 12 amino acids. The CDR3 spells CASSWGGQPQHF. In nucleotides, the CDR3 is TGTGCCAGCAGTTGGGGCGGTCAGCCCCAGCATTTT.

The genes are TRBV29-1 and TRBJ2-5; the D call may be TRBD1 or TRBD2 (5 bases each). The V gene's germline CDR1 is SQVTM and CDR2 ANQGSEA. Deletions cut 5 bases from V and 9 bases from J, with 19 bases between. This CDR3 has 13 amino acids. The CDR3 sequence: CSVRQGDFSAQYF. The DNA of the CDR3 is TGCAGCGTTCGGCAGGGAGACTTCTCGGCCCAGTACTTC.

The V call is TRBV5-4, the J call TRBJ1-2; D might be TRBD1 (6 bases). The CDR3 contains 16 residues. Between the trimmed V and J ends, which lost 0 bases and 8 bases, there was a span of 20 bases. CDR1 SGHNT and CDR2 YYREEE come from the germline V gene (reference sequence). The CDR3 DNA follows: TGTGCCAGCAGCTTGGCCGGAACAGGGATTGATGGCGGCTACACCTTC. Its translation is CASSLAGTGIDGGYTF.

This chain uses TRBV7-2 with TRBJ2-6; D call uncertain. The CDR3 has 17 residues. Germline CDR1 reads SGHTA; CDR2 reads FQGNSA. Trimming removed 1 base from V and 0 bases from J, with 10 bases in between. The CDR3 DNA is TGTGCCAGCAGCTTAGAGGTTGGAGACTCTGGGGCCAACGTCCTGACTTTC. Amino acids: CASSLEVGDSGANVLTF.

The chain employs TRBV29-1 and TRBJ1-4, with 9 positions matching TRBD1. With V trimmed by 7 bases and J by 8 bases, 8 bases remained unmatched. The CDR3 is made up of 13 amino acids. CDR1 and CDR2 from the germline V gene are SQVTM and ANQGSEA. The CDR3 DNA is TGCAGCGGAAGGACAGGGGACGCCGAAAAACTGTTTTTT. It codes for CSGRTGDAEKLFF.

This chain links TRBV9 with TRBJ2-3; TRBD1 matches 9 bases. CDR3 length: 15 amino acids. Unmatched junction bases numbered 5, after V lost 2 bases and J lost 4 bases. Per germline, CDR1 SGDLS and CDR2 YYNGEE. In nucleotides, the CDR3 is TGTGCCAGCAGCGTCCGGGACAGGGACCCAGATACGCAGTATTTT. Translation: CASSVRDRDPDTQYF.

With respect to this clonotype: One base away lies a much larger clone, so this may be a sequencing read error. This chain joins TRBV6-1 and TRBJ2-3; the D is unclear. This CDR3 spans 15 amino acids. V was pared by 3 bases and J by 2 bases, with 12 bases between. In germline, CDR1 is MNHNS, CDR2 SASEGT. CDR3 nucleotides: TGTGCCAGCAGTGAGCTCGGAACAGCCACAGATACGCAGTATTTT. It specifies CASSELGTATDTQYF.

This chain joins TRBV7-9 and TRBJ2-2; 15 bases line up with TRBD2. Trimming took 4 bases from V and 16 from J; bases not matched to a gene: 4. CDR3 length: 13 amino acids. CDR1 is SEHNR, CDR2 FQNEAQ, per germline (reference sequence). CDR3 residues: CASSSGTSGRKFF. The CDR3 coding sequence is TGTGCCAGCAGCTCCGGGACTAGCGGGAGGAAGTTTTTT.

The chain combines TRBV12-3 or TRBV12-4 with TRBJ2-3, with D unclear. Trimming removed 2 bases from V and 0 bases from J, with 15 bases in between. This CDR3 region has 17 residues. The CDR3 DNA follows: TGTGCCAGCAGTTTAAATTGGGCAGATACTAGCACAGATACGCAGTATTTT. Translation: CASSLNWADTSTDTQYF.

This chain joins TRBV5-1 and TRBJ1-1; 8 nucleotides line up with TRBD1. The CDR3 length is 16 residues. Germline V lookup: CDR1 SGHRS, CDR2 YFSETQ. Trimming took 5 bases from V and 3 from J; bases not matched to a gene: 12. CDR3 residues: CASSSVSDRVDTEAFF. In DNA, the CDR3 is TGCGCCAGCAGTTCCGTGTCGGACAGGGTGGACACTGAAGCTTTCTTT.

The chain links TRBV9 to TRBJ2-5; maybe TRBD2 (5 bases). Germline loops: CDR1 SGDLS, CDR2 YYNGEE. V was trimmed by 0 bases and J by 5 bases, leaving 11 bases between them. The CDR3 sequence is 14 residues long. CDR3 DNA: TGTGCCAGCAGCGTAGACGAGGGTTGGGAGACCCAGTACTTC. Translation gives CASSVDEGWETQYF.

The rearrangement joins TRBV7-2 to TRBJ2-1; possible D gene TRBD1, 6 bases. CDR1 is SGHTA and CDR2 is FQGNSA in the germline V gene. V dropped 5 bases and J dropped 6 bases, with 17 bases sitting between them. This CDR3 spans 15 amino acids. CDR3 region: CASSPNRALGNEQFF. The CDR3 region has the DNA TGTGCCAGCAGCCCGAACAGGGCGTTAGGCAATGAGCAGTTCTTC. The full variable domain, its missing parts supplied by reference TRBV7-2 and TRBJ2-1, is GAGVSQSPSNKVTEKGKDVELRCDPISGHTALYWYRQSLGQGLEFLIYFQGNSAPDKSGLPSDRFSAERTGGSVSTLTIQRTQQEDSAVYLCASSPNRALGNEQFFGPGTRLTVL.

This clonotype was detected once. The rearrangement links TRBV29-1 to TRBJ2-3; TRBD2 agrees at 12 bases. CDR1 is SQVTM and CDR2 is ANQGSEA in the germline V gene. V shed 8 bases, J shed 0 bases, and the junction held 9 bases outside the gene matches. This CDR3 region has 16 residues. CDR3 protein: CSTEASGRASTDTQYF. The CDR3 DNA reads as TGCAGCACTGAGGCTAGCGGGAGGGCTAGCACAGATACGCAGTATTTT.

This chain uses TRBV29-1 with TRBJ2-1; D assignment may be TRBD1 or TRBD2 (5 bases each). The CDR3 is made up of 15 amino acids. CDR1 is SQVTM and CDR2 is ANQGSEA in the germline V gene. V was clipped by 7 bases and J by 7 bases, with 23 bases between them. CDR3 sequence: CSARVGEWDRNEQFF. CDR3 bases: TGCAGCGCCCGGGTGGGGGAGTGGGATAGAAATGAGCAGTTCTTC.

The V and J genes are TRBV5-1 and TRBJ2-3; a possible D gene is TRBD1 (6 bases). The germline V gene has CDR1 SGHRS and CDR2 YFSETQ. There are 16 residues in the CDR3. V was cut by 5 bases and J by 5 bases, with 21 bases left in between. DNA of the CDR3: TGCGCCAGCAGGGCCGGAAGGGACACCGGCAGAGATACGCAGTATTTT. This encodes CASRAGRDTGRDTQYF.

This chain uses TRBV27 with TRBJ1-4; D may be TRBD1 (5 bases). V was cut by 6 bases and J by 3 bases, with 11 bases left in between. There are 14 residues in the CDR3. CDR1 is MNHEY, CDR2 SMNVEV, per germline (reference sequence). CDR3 DNA sequence: TGTGCCAGCAGATTTCGGGGGGCTAATGAAAAACTGTTTTTT. Its protein product is CASRFRGANEKLFF.

The chain employs TRBV12-3 or TRBV12-4 and TRBJ2-7; 9 bases line up with TRBD2. The J segment lost 3 bases and the V segment lost 5 bases, leaving 8 bases of the junction unmatched. CDR3 length equals 15 residues. This CDR3 reads CASSVSGGGVYEQYF. The CDR3 coding sequence is TGTGCCAGCAGTGTTAGCGGGGGAGGGGTCTACGAGCAGTACTTC.

This chain connects TRBV5-4 to TRBJ2-7; the match to TRBD2 covers 11 bases. CDR3 length equals 15 residues. Germline-derived CDR1 and CDR2 are SGHNT and YYREEE (reference sequence). Trimming took 4 bases from V and 0 from J; bases not matched to a gene: 3. The CDR3 reads CASSLSGRASYEQYF. The CDR3 DNA is TGTGCCAGCAGCCTTAGCGGGAGGGCCTCCTACGAGCAGTACTTC.

J is TRBJ1-2 and V is TRBV9; unclear D gene. Between the trimmed V and J ends, which lost 0 bases and 8 bases, there was a span of 5 bases. The CDR3 has 11 amino acids. The germline V gene has CDR1 SGDLS and CDR2 YYNGEE. CDR3 sequence reads: CASSVDGGYTF. Here the CDR3 DNA reads TGTGCCAGCAGCGTAGACGGCGGCTACACCTTC. Drawing the rest from reference TRBV9 and TRBJ1-2, the complete variable domain is DSGVTQTPKHLITATGQRVTLRCSPRSGDLSVYWYQQSLDQGLQFLIQYYNGEERAKGNILERFSAQQFPDLHSELNLSSLELGDSALYFCASSVDGGYTFGSGTRLTVV.

The gene calls are TRBV3-1 and TRBJ2-4; D is possibly TRBD1 or TRBD2 (6 bases each). Trimming took 4 bases from V and 1 from J, leaving 17 bases between them. Germline-derived CDR1 and CDR2 are LGHDT and YNNKEL (reference sequence). The CDR3 has 17 residues. The CDR3 is CASSPRSGAGAKNIQYF. For the CDR3, the DNA is TGTGCCAGCAGCCCTCGTTCGGGGGCTGGGGCCAAAAACATTCAGTACTTC. Full variable domain (missing parts from reference TRBV3-1 and TRBJ2-4): DTAVSQTPKYLVTQMGNDKSIKCEQNLGHDTMYWYKQDSKKFLKIMFSYNNKELIINETVPNRFSPKSPDKAHLNLHINSLELGDSAVYFCASSPRSGAGAKNIQYFGAGTRLSVL.

This clonotype was recorded only once. The chain combines TRBV4-1 with TRBJ2-1; 8 nucleotides line up with TRBD1. The CDR3 has 18 amino acids. V trimming: 0 bases; J trimming: 9 bases; junction bases outside the gene matches: 16. Germline CDR1 is MGHRA and CDR2 is YSYEKL. CDR3 amino acids: CASSQEAPGQAPSGEQFF. The CDR3 DNA sequence: TGCGCCAGCAGCCAAGAGGCCCCGGGACAGGCCCCCTCGGGTGAGCAGTTCTTC.

The rearrangement joins TRBV20-1 to TRBJ1-2; D gene uncertain. The CDR3 spans 14 residues. The V gene lost 1 base and the J gene lost 7 bases, with 16 bases spanning the gap. Germline CDR1 reads DFQATT; CDR2 reads SNEGSKA (reference sequence). CDR3 coding DNA: TGCAGTGCTAGAGGCGACCCATCCGAATTTGGCTACACCTTC. Its translation is CSARGDPSEFGYTF.

J is TRBJ1-2 and V is TRBV29-1, with D possibly TRBD1 on 6 matching bases. Trimming left V 6 bases short and J 4 bases short, with 15 bases between. Germline CDR1 is SQVTM and CDR2 is ANQGSEA. The CDR3 runs to 13 residues. Here the CDR3 reads CSVRRTVGYGYTF. CDR3 coding DNA: TGCAGCGTCCGACGGACAGTCGGCTATGGCTACACCTTC.

V usage is TRBV20-1 and J usage is TRBJ2-7; 7 bases are a match to TRBD1. The length of the CDR3 is 13 residues. Per the germline V gene, CDR1 is DFQATT and CDR2 is SNEGSKA (reference sequence). Losses at the gene ends were 6 bases for V and 4 bases for J; bases not matched to a gene: 9. The DNA for the CDR3 is TGCAGTGCCGCCGGGACAGACTCATACGAGCAGTACTTC. Amino acid sequence: CSAAGTDSYEQYF.

This clonotype showed up just once. The chain is built from TRBV28 and TRBJ1-1; 7 bases fit TRBD1. Germline V CDR1 and CDR2: MDHEN, SYDVKM. The CDR3 loop spans 13 amino acids. The CDR3 sequence: CATMGRGQSEAFF. The CDR3 DNA follows: TGTGCAACCATGGGAAGGGGACAGTCTGAAGCTTTCTTT.